Listed below are T cell receptor beta chains from one sample, sequenced in a study of blood T cells in healthy people across ages. TCRdb processed the 5' RACE reads anew with MiXCR; each CDR3 protein has one entry. The table has roughly 2 million distinct CDR3 sequences, around half seen once. The specimen was blood. These receptors were obtained from a woman aged 35 to 49 in good health. The CDR3 runs from the conserved cysteine through the conserved F or W. A D gene is named only where the DNA matches it firmly. Clone size is shown for a subset of rows, as once, few, many or a class of expanded clone.

j_call clone_size v_call d_call cdr3_aa cdr3_nt
TRBJ2-1 once TRBV27 TRBD2 CASREGTSNEQFF TGTGCCAGCAGGGAAGGGACTAGCAATGAGCAGTTCTTC
TRBJ2-3 few TRBV7-9 TRBD2 CASSDTASGGTDTQYF TGTGCCAGCAGCGATACGGCTAGCGGGGGCACAGATACGCAGTATTTT
TRBJ2-7 many TRBV4-1 NA CASSQDGGRGYEQYF TGCGCCAGCAGCCAAGATGGAGGCAGGGGATACGAGCAGTACTTC
TRBJ2-1 few TRBV20-1 TRBD2 CSAYSSGGRHNEQFF TGCAGTGCCTACTCTAGCGGGGGGAGGCACAATGAGCAGTTCTTC
TRBJ1-2 NA TRBV27 NA CASSLLPAGRSYGYTF TGTGCCAGCAGTTTATTACCGGCCGGCAGATCTTATGGCTACACCTTC
TRBJ2-1 NA TRBV24-1 NA CATSDFKTNRRYEQFF TGTGCCACCAGTGATTTTAAAACTAATCGACGCTATGAGCAGTTCTTC
TRBJ2-1 NA TRBV4-3 NA CASSQDEGGNEQFF TGCGCCAGCAGCCAAGATGAGGGTGGCAATGAGCAGTTCTTC
TRBJ2-7 few TRBV15 TRBD1 CATSRVQGLSYEQYF TGTGCCACCAGCAGAGTACAGGGGCTATCCTACGAGCAGTACTTC
TRBJ1-2 few TRBV2 NA CASGISSYGYTF TGTGCCAGCGGAATTTCCTCTTATGGCTACACCTTC
TRBJ2-5 NA TRBV24-1 TRBD1 CATSDPGTGLQETQYF TGTGCCACCAGTGATCCCGGGACAGGTTTGCAAGAGACCCAGTACTTC
TRBJ2-3 NA TRBV7-2 TRBD2 CASSQRGAHTDTQYF TGTGCCAGCAGCCAGCGGGGGGCCCACACAGATACGCAGTATTTT
TRBJ1-2 few TRBV9 TRBD1 CASSPSTGTGGEDGYTF TGTGCCAGCAGCCCGTCAACCGGGACAGGGGGTGAAGATGGCTACACCTTC
TRBJ2-7 NA TRBV28 NA CASSPLAEGGGYEQYF TGTGCCAGCAGTCCCCTCGCGGAGGGTGGAGGGTACGAGCAGTACTTC
TRBJ2-1 NA TRBV4-3 TRBD1 CASSQTRTGSQFF TGCGCCAGCAGCCAAACCCGGACAGGGTCCCAGTTCTTC
TRBJ2-7 NA TRBV12-3/TRBV12-4 TRBD1 CASSPLGAGTGMYEQCF TGTGCCAGCAGTCCACTCGGAGCCGGGACAGGGATGTACGAGCAGTGCTTC